The entry below describes one TCR beta chain. The target antigen is unknown. This entry is derived from a study of identifying expanded T cells in peripheral blood. Whole-study findings and limits: Across healthy donors, higher total template counts meant significantly greater approximately two-week count variance.

Sequencing used immunoSEQ multiplex PCR; TCRdb keeps in-frame clones, though not all of them. The sample has 75,000 to 95,000 clones, about 88% seen once. Sequenced: blood. The source is a person between 18 and 75 years old in good health.

CDR3 amino acids: CASRPQGLNGYTF. The DNA of the CDR3 is TGTGCCAGCAGACCACAGGGTCTTAATGGCTACACCTTC. The chain joins TRBV6-6 to TRBJ1-2; D is possibly TRBD1 (6 bases). V dropped 6 bases and J dropped 6 bases, with 14 bases sitting between them. This CDR3 is built from 13 residues. CDR1 and CDR2 (germline): MNHNY, SVGAGI (reference sequence).